Sequencing of this T cell receptor beta chain was carried out in a study of T cell responses to AZD1222 COVID-19 vaccine. General study findings and limits: Donors in the cohort were predominantly white British and more often female, and clonal diversity was possibly underestimated.

Notes on this clone: What it binds is unknown.

Using immunoSEQ multiplex PCR, the repertoire was profiled, and TCRdb retains in-frame clones only, with some absent. This sample has 72,000 or so clones; 85% occur once, and the top ten carry roughly 20%. CDR1 and CDR2 from the germline V gene are SEHNR and FQNEAQ (reference sequence). The CDR3 has 12 amino acids. V was clipped by 6 bases and J by 3 bases, with 8 bases between them. The starting material was peripheral blood, obtained on day 0 of AZD1222 vaccination. The chain has TRBV7-9 and TRBJ1-2; D call uncertain. The TCR comes from an adult in good health. CDR3 region: CASRLLDYGYTF. DNA of the CDR3: TGTGCCAGCAGACTACTTGACTATGGCTACACCTTC.